These 32 T cell receptor beta chains were sequenced from one sample in a study of PD-1 blockade in classical Hodgkin lymphoma. Assay: immunoSEQ multiplex PCR; the TCRdb copy retains only in-frame clones and omits some. The top ten hold around a tenth of the sample, which has about 26,000 clones, around 80% seen once. Patients all relapsed after autologous stem cell transplantation, and there was variation in brentuximab vedotin exposure. Material: peripheral blood mononuclear cells (PBMCs), obtained before the second cycle of nivolumab. These receptors all stem from a human donor with classical Hodgkin lymphoma.

This clone appeared a single time. The V and J genes are TRBV9 and TRBJ1-4; perhaps TRBD1 as D (5 bases). The CDR3 is 13 residues long. The V and J ends lost 7 bases and 7 bases respectively, with 14 bases between them. Germline assignment: CDR1 SGDLS and CDR2 YYNGEE. The CDR3 sequence: CASGGERREKLFF. CDR3 sequence (DNA): TGTGCCAGCGGGGGTGAAAGGCGTGAAAAACTGTTTTTT.

The chain recombines TRBV5-1 with TRBJ1-5; D is unresolved. V dropped 0 bases and J dropped 7 bases, with 8 bases sitting between them. The CDR3 consists of 13 residues. Germline lookup yields CDR1 SGHRS and CDR2 YFSETQ. CDR3 loop: CASSLEGTQPQHF. CDR3 nucleotides: TGCGCCAGCAGCTTGGAGGGAACGCAGCCCCAGCATTTT.

The table lists this clone with a few counts. This chain uses TRBV5-6 with TRBJ2-2; the D call may be TRBD1 or TRBD2 (6 bases each). Germline V gene sequence: CDR1 SGHDT, CDR2 YYEEEE. Trimming left V 4 bases short and J 5 bases short, with 12 bases between. The CDR3 totals 14 residues. CDR3 nucleotides: TGTGCCAGCAGCGGAGGGGGGCTGACCGGGGAGCTGTTTTTT. This codes for CASSGGGLTGELFF. The whole variable domain, filled in from reference TRBV5-6 and TRBJ2-2, reads DAGVTQSPTHLIKTRGQQVTLRCSPKSGHDTVSWYQQALGQGPQFIFQYYEEEERQRGNFPDRFSGHQFPNYSSELNVNALLLGDSALYLCASSGGGLTGELFFGEGSRLTVL.

This clone has only a few counts. This chain links TRBV4-2 with TRBJ1-6; 8 bases align to TRBD1. This CDR3 is 17 amino acids long. Germline V CDR1 and CDR2: LGHNA, YNFKEQ. V dropped 4 bases and J dropped 0; count of bases not matched to a gene: 5. The CDR3 spells CASSPRTGSSYNSPLHF. CDR3 coding DNA: TGTGCCAGCAGCCCCCGGACAGGGAGCTCCTATAATTCACCCCTCCACTTT.

CDR3 sequence reads: CASSLELAGNYEQYF. CDR3 in DNA: TGTGCCAGCAGCTTAGAACTAGCGGGTAACTACGAGCAGTACTTC. The chain couples TRBV11-2 to TRBJ2-5; 9 bases map to TRBD2. The closer fit of TRBJ2-7 to the DNA end suggests the J call may be wrong. The CDR3 contains 15 residues. CDR1 is SGHAT and CDR2 is FQNNGV in the germline V gene.

CDR3: CASSQQAATNTGELFF. Here the CDR3 DNA reads TGTGCCAGCAGCCAGCAGGCCGCTACGAACACCGGGGAGCTGTTTTTT. V is TRBV7-2 and J is TRBJ2-2; no reliable D call. Trimming cost V 5 bases and J 0 bases, with 13 bases left between them. CDR1 is SGHTA, CDR2 FQGNSA, per germline. CDR3 length: 16 residues.

The J gene is TRBJ1-1, the V gene TRBV5-4, with D uncertain. V lost 3 bases and J 1 base, leaving 7 bases between the germline ends. The germline V gene has CDR1 SGHNT and CDR2 YYREEE (reference sequence). This CDR3 has 13 amino acids. CDR3 in DNA: TGTGCCAGCAGCTCTCCTTCGAACACTGAAGCTTTCTTT. This gives the protein CASSSPSNTEAFF.

V usage is TRBV20-1 and J usage is TRBJ1-2; D gene unclear. Germline CDR1 reads DFQATT; CDR2 reads SNEGSKA (reference sequence). The CDR3 covers 10 residues. Trimming took 3 bases from V and 6 from J, leaving 5 bases between them. CDR3 in DNA: TGCAGTGCTAGCCTACATGGCTACACCTTC. This gives the protein CSASLHGYTF.

Here the CDR3 reads CVVSAQESSGANVLTF. CDR3 nucleotide sequence: TGCGTCGTAAGTGCACAGGAGAGCTCTGGGGCCAACGTCCTGACTTTC. The J gene is TRBJ2-6, the V gene TRBV29-1; D possibly corresponds to TRBD1 (5 bases). Germline loops: CDR1 SQVTM, CDR2 ANQGSEA. This CDR3 comprises 16 residues. Full variable domain (outside the CDR3, taken from reference TRBV29-1 and TRBJ2-6): SAVISQKPSRDICQRGTSLTIQCQVDSQVTMMFWYRQQPGQSLTLIATANQGSEATYESGFVIDKFPISRPNLTFSTLTVSNMSPEDSSIYLCVVSAQESSGANVLTFGAGSRLTVL.

The gene calls are TRBV18 and TRBJ1-5; D remains unclear. The CDR3 has 13 amino acids. The ends were cut back, 2 bases at V and 3 bases at J, with 5 bases in the middle. Germline V gene data show CDR1 as KGHSH and CDR2 as LQKENI. CDR3 protein: CASSPEINQPQHF. For the CDR3, the DNA is TGTGCCAGCTCACCAGAAATCAATCAGCCCCAGCATTTT.

The chain carries TRBV27 and TRBJ1-4; D unclear. Germline assignment: CDR1 MNHEY and CDR2 SMNVEV (reference sequence). V lost 3 bases and J 2 bases, leaving 7 bases between the germline ends. The CDR3 has 14 amino acids. CDR3 bases: TGTGCCAGCAGTTTTGGTATGACTAATGAAAAACTGTTTTTT. Its translation is CASSFGMTNEKLFF. The variable domain in full, with the rest retrieved from reference TRBV27 and TRBJ1-4, is EAQVTQNPRYLITVTGKKLTVTCSQNMNHEYMSWYRQDPGLGLRQIYYSMNVEVTDKGDVPEGYKVSRKEKRNFPLILESPSPNQTSLYFCASSFGMTNEKLFFGSGTQLSVL.

The chain joins TRBV9 to TRBJ2-3, with 10 bases identical to TRBD2. Germline assignment: CDR1 SGDLS and CDR2 YYNGEE. This CDR3 spans 19 amino acids. V lost 3 bases and J lost 2; bases outside the gene matches: 15. Here the CDR3 reads CASSGRLWRTSGTTDTQYF. The CDR3 DNA reads TGTGCCAGCAGCGGTCGACTCTGGCGGACTAGCGGCACCACAGATACGCAGTATTTT.

In nucleotides, the CDR3 is TGTGCCAGCAGCTCAACAGGACAGGGGTGGGAGACCCAGTACTTC. It codes for CASSSTGQGWETQYF. The chain employs TRBV7-3 and TRBJ2-5; 9 nucleotides match TRBD1. Germline loops: CDR1 SGHTA, CDR2 FQGTGA. The V gene end was trimmed by 4 bases and the J gene end by 5 bases; junction bases not matched to a gene: 8. CDR3 length equals 15 residues.

This rearrangement joins TRBV7-6 to TRBJ1-6, with D tentatively TRBD1 (5 bases). The germline V gene encodes CDR1 SGHVS and CDR2 FNYEAQ. Trimming removed 9 bases at V and 10 bases at J, with 16 bases between. CDR3 length: 13 residues. As DNA, the CDR3 is TGTGCCAGTGCCCAGGGCGATCGATCACCCCTCCACTTT. As protein: CASAQGDRSPLHF.

In its sample, this clone was seen once. The junction departs from the called germline gene at one end, perhaps through a read error. As DNA, the CDR3 is TGTGCCAGCGGTGATGACGGTAGCAATCAGCCCCAGCATTTT. This translates into CASGDDGSNQPQHF. V usage is TRBV25-1 and J usage is TRBJ1-5; D call uncertain. This CDR3 is built from 14 residues. The germline V gene encodes CDR1 MGHDK and CDR2 SYGVNS. Combining the CDR3 with reference TRBV25-1 and TRBJ1-5 gives the whole variable domain EADIYQTPRYLVIGTGKKITLECSQTMGHDKMYWYQQDPGMELHLIHYSYGVNSTEKGDLSSESTVSRIRTEHFPLTLESARPSHTSQYLCASGDDGSNQPQHFGDGTRLSIL.

The J gene is TRBJ2-2, the V gene TRBV5-6; D call uncertain. V dropped 2 bases and J dropped 5 bases, with 16 bases sitting between them. The CDR3 extends over 16 amino acids. Germline CDR1 reads SGHDT; CDR2 reads YYEEEE. DNA for the CDR3: TGTGCCAGCAGCTTCTCGATAGGCCGATCTACCGGGGAGCTGTTTTTT. Amino acid sequence: CASSFSIGRSTGELFF.

The chain has TRBV7-2 and TRBJ2-3; possible D gene TRBD1, 6 bases. Germline lookup yields CDR1 SGHTA and CDR2 FQGNSA. V lost 5 bases and J lost 5, with 11 bases in between. The CDR3 has 13 residues. The CDR3 nucleotides read TGTGCCAGCAGCGCTTGGGGGCAAGATACGCAGTATTTT. Translating it yields CASSAWGQDTQYF.

The V gene is TRBV19, the J gene TRBJ1-1; a weak D match, TRBD1 (5 bases). V shed 5 bases and J shed 4 bases, with 14 bases lying between them. Germline V gene sequence: CDR1 LNHDA, CDR2 SQIVND (reference sequence). The CDR3 is 14 residues long. CDR3 DNA sequence: TGTGCCAGTAGTCCCCCCGGGGCGGCCACTGAAGCTTTCTTT. This sequence encodes CASSPPGAATEAFF.

This chain's CDR3 is CASSIGQGAPEQYF. The CDR3 bases are TGTGCCAGTAGTATCGGGCAGGGGGCGCCCGAGCAGTACTTC. The V and J genes are TRBV19 and TRBJ2-7, with TRBD1 matching 8 bases. Germline V gene data show CDR1 as LNHDA and CDR2 as SQIVND (reference sequence). Losses at the gene ends were 3 bases for V and 6 bases for J; bases not matched to a gene: 7. The CDR3 sequence is 14 residues long.

The J gene is TRBJ2-2, the V gene TRBV11-2, with 9 bases aligning to TRBD2. The CDR3 sequence is 19 residues long. V shed 2 bases and J 1 base; nucleotides not matched to a gene: 11. Germline lookup yields CDR1 SGHAT and CDR2 FQNNGV. CDR3 in amino acids: CASSLRGSGGPRNTGELFF. The CDR3 bases are TGTGCCAGCAGCTTAAGGGGTAGCGGGGGCCCTCGGAACACCGGGGAGCTGTTTTTT.

V is TRBV4-3 and J is TRBJ1-6; D is undetermined. This CDR3 is built from 15 residues. Trimming left V 3 bases short and J 7 bases short, with 13 bases between. Per germline, CDR1 LGHNA and CDR2 YSLEER. The CDR3: CASSQARAGNSPLHF. CDR3 bases: TGCGCCAGCAGCCAGGCTAGGGCGGGGAATTCACCCCTCCACTTT.

The chain employs TRBV7-2 and TRBJ2-3; D call uncertain. Germline V lookup: CDR1 SGHTA, CDR2 FQGNSA. Trimming cost V 4 bases and J 0 bases, with 8 bases left between them. The CDR3 totals 14 residues. CDR3 region: CASSSAVSTDTQYF. CDR3 nucleotide sequence: TGTGCCAGCAGCTCCGCCGTGAGCACAGATACGCAGTATTTT.

The chain carries TRBV19 and TRBJ2-1, with D perhaps TRBD1 or TRBD2 (5 bases each). The CDR3 has 12 residues. Trimming cost V 5 bases and J 8 bases, with 10 bases left between them. The germline gives CDR1 LNHDA, CDR2 SQIVND (reference sequence). The CDR3 here is CASSARGDEQFF. The CDR3, as DNA: TGTGCCAGTAGTGCCCGAGGGGATGAGCAGTTCTTC.

The chain recombines TRBV11-2 with TRBJ2-3, with 11 positions matching TRBD2. With 5 bases clipped from V and 4 bases from J, the junction kept 17 bases outside the gene matches. The CDR3 loop spans 19 amino acids. Germline CDR1 is SGHAT and CDR2 is FQNNGV. CDR3 nucleotides: TGTGCCAGCAGCCACCCCCTTCTTAGCGGGGGGGCCTTGGCAGATACGCAGTATTTT. This encodes CASSHPLLSGGALADTQYF.

The gene calls are TRBV5-1 and TRBJ1-1, with 7 bases fitting TRBD1. The CDR3 extends over 15 amino acids. Germline V CDR1 and CDR2: SGHRS, YFSETQ. V shed 0 bases, J shed 3 bases, and the junction held 5 bases outside the gene matches. In DNA form, the CDR3 reads TGCGCCAGCAGCTTGGGGACAGGAGGATACACTGAAGCTTTCTTT. Translating gives CASSLGTGGYTEAFF.

The chain couples TRBV27 to TRBJ2-1; 7 nucleotides align to TRBD1. The CDR3 length is 16 residues. Germline loops: CDR1 MNHEY, CDR2 SMNVEV (reference sequence). V lost 2 bases, J lost 4 bases, and 8 bases stayed unmatched. CDR3 DNA: TGTGCCAGCAGTTTAGAGGGGGCAGCATTTTACAATGAGCAGTTCTTC. Translated: CASSLEGAAFYNEQFF.

V gene TRBV5-4 combines with J gene TRBJ1-5; D remains ambiguous. The length of the CDR3 is 12 residues. Germline-derived CDR1 and CDR2 are SGHNT and YYREEE (reference sequence). Trimming removed 2 bases from V and 5 bases from J, with 5 bases in between. The CDR3 DNA reads as TGTGCCAGCAGCTTTCTCGATCAGCCCCAGCATTTT. It specifies CASSFLDQPQHF. Full variable domain (rest looked up from reference TRBV5-4 and TRBJ1-5): ETGVTQSPTHLIKTRGQQVTLRCSSQSGHNTVSWYQQALGQGPQFIFQYYREEENGRGNFPPRFSGLQFPNYSSELNVNALELDDSALYLCASSFLDQPQHFGDGTRLSIL.

The rearrangement links TRBV28 to TRBJ1-4; D not certain. Trimming left V 8 bases short and J 5 bases short, with 12 bases between. Germline-derived CDR1 and CDR2 are MDHEN and SYDVKM. CDR3 length equals 13 residues. DNA of the CDR3: TGTGCCAGCGAACCGTCAATCAATGAAAAACTGTTTTTT. Residues: CASEPSINEKLFF.

This clone was observed a handful of times. The chain combines TRBV7-5 with TRBJ1-5. TRBV7-5 is a recognized pseudogene. This CDR3 has 18 residues. The CDR3 region is CARSLFPTPAGTNQPQHF. The CDR3 nucleotides read TGTGCCAGAAGCTTATTCCCTACACCGGCCGGAACCAATCAGCCCCAGCATTTT.

The chain has TRBV5-8 and TRBJ2-7; 8 nucleotides line up with TRBD1. Per germline, CDR1 SGHTS and CDR2 YDEGEE. V trimming: 6 bases; J trimming: 5 bases; junction bases outside the gene matches: 16. This CDR3 region has 16 residues. Here the CDR3 reads CASTDRGSARRHEQYF. The DNA for the CDR3 is TGTGCCAGCACCGACAGGGGAAGCGCCCGGCGGCACGAGCAGTACTTC. Together with reference TRBV5-8 and TRBJ2-7, the CDR3 gives the full variable domain: EAGVTQSPTHLIKTRGQQATLRCSPISGHTSVYWYQQALGLGLQFLLWYDEGEERNRGNFPPRFSGRQFPNYSSELNVNALELEDSALYLCASTDRGSARRHEQYFGPGTRLTVT.

The V call is TRBV4-3, the J call TRBJ2-3; D is unclear. Germline V gene data show CDR1 as LGHNA and CDR2 as YSLEER. Trimming removed 1 base at V and 2 bases at J, with 7 bases between. The CDR3 consists of 14 residues. The CDR3: CASSQGGSTDTQYF. CDR3 coding DNA: TGCGCCAGCAGCCAAGGGGGTTCCACAGATACGCAGTATTTT.

V and J are TRBV28 and TRBJ1-6; 8 bases align to TRBD1. The J segment lost 0 bases and the V segment lost 5 bases, leaving 12 bases of the junction unmatched. Germline CDR1 is MDHEN and CDR2 is SYDVKM. The CDR3 spans 19 residues. The CDR3 DNA follows: TGTGCCAGCAGTCCGACAGGGGACCGACTAAGCTCCTATAATTCACCCCTCCACTTT. Protein product: CASSPTGDRLSSYNSPLHF.